What follows is one T cell receptor beta chain and its context. Its recognized antigen is unknown. Base qualities were left out, and no much larger clone turns up one base away. The data were taken from a study of blood T cell repertoires in COVID-19 (dated by TCRdb to the early 2020s). Regarding the study in general: The collaborator samples originated in the United States, Italy and Spain and spanned the acute and convalescent phases of COVID-19. The prospective study material was composed of cDNA or gDNA derived from T cells, B-cell-depleted T cells, or PBMCs. Subjects who had been exposed to COVID-19, were actively infected with it, or had recovered from it provided the deeply sampled blood TCRbeta repertoires that made up the dataset. The repertoires were released in a freely available public database intended as a resource for research on the immune response to SARS-CoV-2. Samples came from the ongoing ImmuneRACE study (first 160 participants) plus 1,254 subjects from 6 global collaborators. A de-identified subject ID, COVID-19 status, age in years and sex were almost always included in the sample metadata. HLA class I and class II types, where available, came from metadata supplied by the sample provider rather than from assay-based typing.

From a lookup of the germline V gene, CDR1 and CDR2 are WSHSY and SAAADI. V loses 5 bases, J loses 9 bases, and the germline ends lie 14 bases apart. The CDR3 runs 14 residues from the cysteine to the phenylalanine. The read is trimmed to its CDR3 DNA, 42 bases read in frame from base 1. The full study reports these points: Clinical and demographic metadata were provided uncurated, with the amount varying by source and participant.

TCRbeta CDR3 regions were amplified from genomic DNA using the immunoSEQ Assay, a bias-controlled multiplex PCR. For the original study's pipeline: Nucleated cell counts per sample were estimated from amplification of reference gene primers within the assay. Sequence reads were collapsed and filtered to measure the absolute abundance of every unique TCRbeta CDR3 rearrangement. For each sample, productive Simpson clonality was calculated by taking the square root of Simpson's diversity index across productive rearrangements. This immuneACCESS table, as held by TCRdb, lists in-frame sequences with V and J called but not all clones. Of the missing ones, under half trace to an unresolved V gene in checked studies; the others have no known cause. V, J and clone size derive from that table, while D and trimming were established from the DNA sequence. This sample gives 190,000 or so clones in total; more than 85% of them show up just once. Clones ranked in the top ten supply 2.5% to 3.5% of the sample.

Each collaborating institution followed its own protocols to collect whole blood in K2EDTA tubes. For TCRbeta analysis, collaborators shipped samples as frozen whole blood, isolated PBMCs, or DNA extracted from either of those sample types. The sequence joins TRBV10-2 to TRBJ1-6; D gene: possibly TRBD1, on 6 matching bases. The sample was peripheral blood. The sequence derives from a woman aged 30 to 39 with active or convalescent COVID-19. The DNA is TGCGCCAGCAGTAGCGGAAAGGGGGTTTCACCCCTCCACTTT. This codes for CASSSGKGVSPLHF.